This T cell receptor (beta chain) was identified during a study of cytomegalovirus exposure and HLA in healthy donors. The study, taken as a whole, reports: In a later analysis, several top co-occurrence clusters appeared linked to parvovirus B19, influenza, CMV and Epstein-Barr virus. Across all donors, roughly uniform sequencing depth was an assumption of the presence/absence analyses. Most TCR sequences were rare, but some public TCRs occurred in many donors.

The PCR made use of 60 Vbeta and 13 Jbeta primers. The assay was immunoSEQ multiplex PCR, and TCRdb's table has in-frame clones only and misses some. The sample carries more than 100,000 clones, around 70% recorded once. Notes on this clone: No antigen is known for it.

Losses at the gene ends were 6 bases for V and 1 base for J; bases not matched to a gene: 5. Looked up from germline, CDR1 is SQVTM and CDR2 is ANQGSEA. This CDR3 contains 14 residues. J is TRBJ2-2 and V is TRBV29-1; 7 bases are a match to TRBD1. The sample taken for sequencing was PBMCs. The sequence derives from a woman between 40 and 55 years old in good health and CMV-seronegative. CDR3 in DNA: TGCAGCGTGCAGGACAGGCTGAACACCGGGGAGCTGTTTTTT. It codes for CSVQDRLNTGELFF.